One T cell receptor (beta chain) is described in this entry. Its target is not known. Here immunoSEQ multiplex PCR was the method, and the copy in TCRdb shows in-frame clones only, minus some. Among approximately 100,000 clones listed, around 86% were seen once. This CDR3 contains 15 residues. Germline values: CDR1 PRHDT, CDR2 FYEKMQ (reference sequence). J lost 4 bases, V lost 3 bases, and 8 bases had no gene match. The source of the sample is a study of graft-versus-host responses after intestinal transplantation. Across the whole study: Isolated intestinal, liver-intestinal, or multivisceral transplants had been given to the recipients. Overall study results and limits: Circulating GvH clone levels at their peak were associated with HvG declines (early post-transplant).

This chain links TRBV13 with TRBJ1-1, with 7 bases that match TRBD1. This clonotype originated in a human patient who received an intestinal transplant, so some T cells may come from the graft donor. The sample was PBMCs, taken 255 days after intestinal transplant. The CDR3 region has the DNA TGTGCCAGCAGCTTCCCCACAGGGGCGTCCACTGAAGCTTTCTTT. Translated: CASSFPTGASTEAFF.